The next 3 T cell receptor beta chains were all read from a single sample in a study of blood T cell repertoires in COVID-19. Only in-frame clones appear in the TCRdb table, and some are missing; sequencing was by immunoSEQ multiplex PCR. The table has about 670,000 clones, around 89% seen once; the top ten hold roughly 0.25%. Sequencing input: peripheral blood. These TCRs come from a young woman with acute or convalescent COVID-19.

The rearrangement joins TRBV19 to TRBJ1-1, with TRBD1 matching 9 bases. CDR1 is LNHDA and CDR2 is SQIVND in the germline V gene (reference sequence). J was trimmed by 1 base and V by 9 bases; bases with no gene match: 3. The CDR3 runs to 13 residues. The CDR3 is CASGGQGNTEAFF. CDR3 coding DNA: TGTGCCAGCGGGGGACAGGGGAACACTGAAGCTTTCTTT.

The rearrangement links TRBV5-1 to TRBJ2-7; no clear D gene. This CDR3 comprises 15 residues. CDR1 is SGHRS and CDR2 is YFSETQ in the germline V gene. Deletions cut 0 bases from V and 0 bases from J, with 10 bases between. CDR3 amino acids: CASSLDGGYSYEQYF. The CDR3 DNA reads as TGCGCCAGCAGCTTGGATGGCGGTTACTCCTACGAGCAGTACTTC.

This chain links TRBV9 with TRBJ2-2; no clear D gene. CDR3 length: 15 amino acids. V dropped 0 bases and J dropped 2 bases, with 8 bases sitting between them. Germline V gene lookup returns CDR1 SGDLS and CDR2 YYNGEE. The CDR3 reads CASSVGRLNTGELFF. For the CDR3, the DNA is TGTGCCAGCAGCGTAGGGAGACTCAACACCGGGGAGCTGTTTTTT.